The 17 T cell receptor beta chains below come from one sample, sequenced in a study of blood T cell repertoires in COVID-19. The assay was immunoSEQ multiplex PCR, and TCRdb's table has in-frame clones only and misses some. The sample gives about 57,000 clones, around 90% of which show up once; 20% to 25% is in the top ten. Sequencing was done on a sample of peripheral blood. The source of these receptors is a woman older than 75 with COVID-19, enrolled during active disease.

This clone appeared a single time. This chain links TRBV5-1 with TRBJ2-5, with D perhaps TRBD2 (5 bases). The CDR3 is 16 residues long. V lost 0 bases, J lost 1 base, and 13 bases lay in between. CDR1 SGHRS and CDR2 YFSETQ come from the germline V gene. CDR3 protein: CASSLGLTSFQETQYF. The CDR3 bases are TGCGCCAGCAGCTTGGGGTTAACTAGTTTCCAAGAGACCCAGTACTTC.

The chain has TRBV5-1 and TRBJ1-1; TRBD1 matches 11 bases. CDR1 is SGHRS, CDR2 YFSETQ, per germline. The CDR3 sequence is 16 residues long. The V gene end was trimmed by 1 base and the J gene end by 10 bases; junction bases not matched to a gene: 12. CDR3 region: CASSLRSGTGGLVAFF. The CDR3 coding sequence is TGCGCCAGCAGCTTGCGTTCCGGGACAGGGGGATTGGTAGCTTTCTTT.

This sequence joins TRBV7-2 and TRBJ2-1; maybe TRBD1 (6 bases). V was shortened by 5 bases and J by 1 base, with 12 bases between the two germline ends. The CDR3 runs to 15 residues. The germline gives CDR1 SGHTA, CDR2 FQGNSA. In DNA form, the CDR3 reads TGTGCCAGCAGCGACAGCAGGGGTTCCTACAATGAGCAGTTCTTC. This encodes CASSDSRGSYNEQFF.

The chain joins TRBV9 to TRBJ2-5, with D perhaps TRBD1 (6 bases). The CDR3 consists of 14 residues. V shed 4 bases and J shed 3 bases, with 13 bases lying between them. Germline assignment: CDR1 SGDLS and CDR2 YYNGEE. The CDR3 here is CASSTGTVKETQYF. The CDR3 nucleotides read TGTGCCAGCAGCACAGGGACCGTCAAAGAGACCCAGTACTTC.

J is TRBJ2-1 and V is TRBV14; 14 bases fit TRBD2. Germline lookup yields CDR1 SGHDN and CDR2 FVKESK. V shed 5 bases, J shed 8 bases, and the junction held 5 bases outside the gene matches. The CDR3 is made up of 15 amino acids. CDR3 sequence reads: CASSRTSGGNDEQFF. The CDR3 coding sequence is TGTGCCAGCAGCAGGACTAGCGGGGGGAACGATGAGCAGTTCTTC.

CDR3 amino acids: CASSSQGHGLLPYEQYF. The CDR3 DNA is TGTGCCAGCAGCTCACAGGGGCATGGCCTTCTTCCCTACGAGCAGTACTTC. The V call is TRBV5-8, the J call TRBJ2-7, with TRBD1 matching over 7 bases. The V segment lost 3 bases and the J segment 2 bases; nucleotides outside the gene matches: 14. CDR1 and CDR2 from the germline V gene are SGHTS and YDEGEE. The CDR3 sequence is 17 residues long.

This chain connects TRBV29-1 to TRBJ1-2; D perhaps matches TRBD1 (5 bases). The germline V and J ends were trimmed by 7 bases and 6 bases, with 12 bases remaining between them. CDR3 length: 11 residues. Germline V gives CDR1 SQVTM, CDR2 ANQGSEA. The CDR3, as DNA: TGCAGCGGTCAAGGGGCTGATGGCTACACCTTC. Translating it yields CSGQGADGYTF.

V is TRBV12-5 and J is TRBJ2-1; D is ambiguous. CDR1 LGHNT and CDR2 FRNRAP come from the germline V gene. The CDR3 runs 15 residues. V was clipped by 2 bases and J by 0 bases, with 8 bases between them. The CDR3 DNA sequence: TGTGCTAGTGGTTTGCGGGTACACTCCTACAATGAGCAGTTCTTC. Translating gives CASGLRVHSYNEQFF. Full variable domain (missing parts from reference TRBV12-5 and TRBJ2-1): DARVTQTPRHKVTEMGQEVTMRCQPILGHNTVFWYRQTMMQGLELLAYFRNRAPLDDSGMPKDRFSAEMPDATLATLKIQPSEPRDSAVYFCASGLRVHSYNEQFFGPGTRLTVL.

V gene TRBV28 combines with J gene TRBJ1-1; 10 positions agree with TRBD1. This CDR3 is built from 13 residues. Germline trimming cut 6 bases from V and 5 bases from J; bases unmatched to any gene: 3. Germline CDR1 and CDR2: MDHEN and SYDVKM. DNA for the CDR3: TGTGCCAGCAGGGACAGGGGGAGGACTGAAGCTTTCTTT. Its translation is CASRDRGRTEAFF.

The V call is TRBV6-5, the J call TRBJ1-3; possible D gene TRBD1, 5 bases. The CDR3 extends over 15 amino acids. From germline, CDR1 is MNHEY and CDR2 SVGAGI. The germline V and J ends were trimmed by 4 bases and 4 bases, with 14 bases remaining between them. The CDR3 loop is CASSSFDSIGNTIYF. The CDR3, as DNA: TGTGCCAGCAGTTCCTTCGACAGTATAGGAAACACCATATATTTT.

V and J are TRBV2 and TRBJ1-6, with 10 bases lining up with TRBD1. V shed 6 bases, J shed 10 bases, and the junction held 9 bases outside the gene matches. CDR3 size: 15 residues. CDR1 and CDR2 (germline): SNHLY, FYNNEI. The chain's CDR3 is CASRPTGTGVSPLHF. The CDR3 nucleotides are TGTGCCAGCAGGCCCACCGGGACAGGGGTGTCACCCCTCCACTTT.

The chain links TRBV2 to TRBJ1-1; no clear D. The V end was cut by 7 bases, the J end by 1 base, with 13 bases between. The CDR3 spans 14 residues. From germline, CDR1 is SNHLY and CDR2 FYNNEI. As DNA, the CDR3 is TGTGCCAGCAAGAAAGACGGCGGGAACACTGAAGCTTTCTTT. Translation gives CASKKDGGNTEAFF.

This rearrangement joins TRBV7-9 to TRBJ2-1; 9 positions agree with TRBD2. Per the germline V gene, CDR1 is SEHNR and CDR2 is FQNEAQ (reference sequence). The junction had 5 bases not matched to a gene; V was cut back by 1 base and J by 7 bases. This CDR3 contains 15 residues. CDR3 sequence reads: CASSLGLAGTNEQFF. CDR3 nucleotide sequence: TGTGCCAGCAGCTTAGGTCTAGCGGGGACGAATGAGCAGTTCTTC.

The sample holds one count of this clone. This sequence joins TRBV24-1 and TRBJ2-1; D is possibly TRBD1 (5 bases). This CDR3 has 16 amino acids. V was clipped by 4 bases and J by 3 bases, with 15 bases between them. Germline lookup yields CDR1 KGHDR and CDR2 SFDVKD. The CDR3 protein is CATSESLRGGYNEQFF. The CDR3 DNA follows: TGTGCCACCAGTGAATCCCTTAGGGGTGGCTACAATGAGCAGTTCTTC.

CDR3 nucleotide sequence: TGTGCCAGCAGTGCCGGGACAGGACGTTCTAGGAGCTCCTACGAGCAGTACTTC. Its protein product is CASSAGTGRSRSSYEQYF. V usage is TRBV27 and J usage is TRBJ2-7; 8 bases agree with TRBD1. There are 18 residues in the CDR3. V was pared by 5 bases and J by 0 bases, with 15 bases of the junction left unmatched. Germline V gene sequence: CDR1 MNHEY, CDR2 SMNVEV (reference sequence).

The J gene is TRBJ1-2, the V gene TRBV27, with 10 bases aligning to TRBD1. Looked up from germline, CDR1 is MNHEY and CDR2 is SMNVEV (reference sequence). The V gene end was trimmed by 5 bases and the J gene end by 8 bases; junction bases not matched to a gene: 8. The length of the CDR3 is 14 residues. DNA of the CDR3: TGTGCCAGCAGTCGCGGGGACAGGGGAGACGGCTACACCTTC. Translation: CASSRGDRGDGYTF.

This chain links TRBV30 with TRBJ1-4; D is uncertain. V lost 5 bases to trimming and J lost 1 base, with 11 bases between them. The CDR3 has 14 residues. Germline values: CDR1 GTSNPN, CDR2 SVGIG (reference sequence). CDR3 in amino acids: CAWVRRGTNEKLFF. The CDR3 region has the DNA TGTGCCTGGGTGAGACGGGGAACTAATGAAAAACTGTTTTTT.